The T cell receptor (beta chain) described here comes from a study of shared clonotypes between healthy human individuals. It was CD45RO-negative cells, positively selected for CCR7, that made up naive CD8 cells, with terminally differentiated effector memory CD45RA+ cells excluded. None of the donors, who were healthy HIV-negative adults, had recently had acute infections or vaccinations. Nashville, Tennessee was home to all donors, who were Caucasian adults. The authors distributed each subset's genomic DNA evenly over several immunoSEQ plates. TCRdb's table, derived via immunoSEQ multiplex PCR, lists solely in-frame clones and lacks some. The data contain around 2.1 million clones, approximately 94% of them singletons. Per the germline V gene, CDR1 is SGHNT and CDR2 is YYREEE (reference sequence). The CDR3 consists of 18 residues. Trimming took 3 bases from V and 0 from J, leaving 20 bases between them.

The TCR was taken from a man aged 18 to 30 in good health. Some clones in this sample may be carry-over from other donors' samples. The chain employs TRBV5-4 and TRBJ2-3; D may correspond to TRBD1 or TRBD2 (5 bases each). The specimen was naive CD8+ T cells from PBMCs. The CDR3 is CASSSLGGNPISTDTQYF. CDR3 DNA sequence: TGTGCCAGCAGCTCCCTTGGGGGAAACCCCATTAGCACAGATACGCAGTATTTT.